The sample holds many counts of the clone carrying this T cell receptor (beta chain). Its cognate antigen is unknown. Patients in the hyperthyroidism group, adults aged 18 to 65, were newly diagnosed, under 2 months' duration. The authors diagnosed from clinical symptoms, serum thyroxine, TRAb, thyroid ultrasound and orbital computed tomography. V was pared by 4 bases and J by 7 bases, with 15 bases between. Germline V gives CDR1 SGDLS, CDR2 YYNGEE. The length of the CDR3 is 13 residues. These data are taken from a study of Graves' ophthalmopathy and Graves' hyperthyroidism. Study information: Researchers classed hyperthyroidism as stable given no ophthalmopathy within 18 months of follow-up.

Study-level results: Blood also harbored most expanded thyroid clonotypes above 0.001 frequency.

The authors amplified TCR beta CDR3 regions, and they did so from RNA transcripts for repertoire sequencing. Amplification began with first-round RT-PCR using HTBI primers, then second-round multiplex PCR was performed. TCRdb reanalysed the multiplex PCR reads using MiXCR and keeps one entry per CDR3 protein. This table holds over a million distinct CDR3 sequences, about two fifths found once. The TCR was taken from an adult man with Graves' hyperthyroidism. Sample: peripheral blood or thyroid tissue (not recorded which). This chain links TRBV9 with TRBJ2-7, with D tentatively TRBD2 (5 bases). This CDR3 reads CASSPPGIREQYF. Written as DNA, the CDR3 is TGTGCCAGCAGCCCCCCGGGAATACGGGAGCAGTACTTC.